Described below is a single T cell receptor (beta chain) sequence and its context. Its cognate antigen has yet to be identified. Per-base qualities were not stored, and no clone one base away is much larger. The CDR3 covers 13 residues, taking in both the cysteine and the phenylalanine. The retained sequence is limited to the CDR3, 39 bases, with the frame set at the first base. Per the germline V gene, SNHLY is the CDR1 and FYNNEI is the CDR2. Trimming removed 8 bases from V and 2 bases from J; the gene matches leave 6 bases unexplained. The data were obtained in a study of CD8+ T cells in alopecia areata listed by TCRdb under 2018. Concerning the study at large: The treated patients took part in an open-label pilot trial in which moderate-to-severe alopecia areata was treated with oral tofacitinib at 5 to 10 mg twice daily. Patients stayed on tofacitinib for 6 to 18 months and then had 6 months of follow-up off drug so that delayed response and recurrence could be assessed. In treated patients, disease severity was measured using the SALT score, which gives the percentage of scalp surface area affected. High-throughput TCRbeta sequencing was used to examine T cell clonal expansion in alopecia areata in both the C3H/HeJ mouse model and human patients. Scalp tissue and sorted CD4+ and CD8+ peripheral blood T cells from patchy and totalis/universalis alopecia areata patients and from healthy controls were covered by human TCRbeta sequencing. Biopsies were taken from tofacitinib-treated patients at baseline and again at 4 and 24 weeks into treatment, and several of those patients also had a later scalp biopsy. Scalp clonality was compared across normal scalp (n=4), patchy alopecia areata scalp (n=8), and alopecia totalis/universalis scalp (n=8). The RNA source kit depended on sample type: the PAXgene miRNA kit for fixed scalp, the miRNeasy kit for PBMCs, and the RNeasy kit for mouse skin. TCRbeta CDR3 regions were amplified by immunoSEQ multiplex PCR with 35 Vbeta forward and 13 Jbeta reverse primers. Study-wide conclusions, independent of this receptor: Compared with normal scalp, lesional scalp, particularly in alopecia totalis/universalis, had higher clonality and more expanded CD8+ clones, which suggests antigenic drive. Shared TCR sequences between patients were less evident than in mice, which may be partly attributable to HLA diversity in the patient population. Because the treated cohort was small and included a single nonresponder, larger studies are needed to assess links between baseline CD8+ expansion and response. Unlike mouse skin, which is dominated by gammadelta T cells, normal human skin has resident alphabeta T cells that are also sequenced, and this complicates analysis of the scalp TCR repertoire. During tofacitinib treatment, many expanded lesional clones remained in scalp and blood, and this persistence may partly explain relapse after treatment is stopped. Scalp clonality and the number of expanded CD8+ clones among the top 100 scalp clones were significantly decreased by tofacitinib.

Receptor amplification or capture employed the immunoSEQ multiplex PCR assay. To provide template for TCR sequencing, every sample had RNA extracted and reverse transcribed into cDNA. First-strand cDNA was synthesized using SuperScript III with a 2:1 mix of oligo-dT and random hexamers. Amplification bias was assessed with a synthetic immune receptor repertoire, and residual bias was removed computationally. The study's processing was this. Raw reads were preprocessed to remove errors, and CDR3 was defined by IMGT conventions from the conserved cysteine to phenylalanine. To get clonality, Shannon entropy was normalized by log2 of the number of productive unique TCRs and the result was subtracted from 1. Scalp TCRbeta sequences were cross-referenced with sorted blood CD4 and CD8 repertoires so that the CD4 or CD8 identity of scalp clones could be inferred. The source is immuneACCESS, and TCRdb retained only in-frame sequences with V and J called. Part of the clones is not carried over; for the studies checked, unresolved V genes explain less than half of this, and the remainder is unexplained. V and J calls plus clone size are reproduced from that table; the DNA served to infer D and trimming. The sample includes about 120,000 clones, with 53% observed a single time. The top ten clones comprise just over 0.45% of the sample.

Per the publication, the time point label means: four to five weeks on oral tofacitinib. The treatment or condition label of this sample denotes: oral pan-JAK inhibitor, 5-10 mg twice daily. Lesional scalp punch biopsies and peripheral blood were obtained from alopecia areata patients. PBMCs were isolated by density centrifugation and stained for CD3, CD4 and CD8, and CD4+ and CD8+ T cells were sorted on a FACSAria. Here the chain combines TRBV2 and TRBJ2-7; 7 central bases correspond to TRBD1. The origin of this receptor is a human donor with alopecia areata. Sample: CD4+ T cells sorted from blood, taken at week 4, from a patient treated with tofacitinib. Here is the DNA: TGTGCCAGCCAGGGACAGACCACCTACGAGCAGTACTTC. Translated, it reads CASQGQTTYEQYF.